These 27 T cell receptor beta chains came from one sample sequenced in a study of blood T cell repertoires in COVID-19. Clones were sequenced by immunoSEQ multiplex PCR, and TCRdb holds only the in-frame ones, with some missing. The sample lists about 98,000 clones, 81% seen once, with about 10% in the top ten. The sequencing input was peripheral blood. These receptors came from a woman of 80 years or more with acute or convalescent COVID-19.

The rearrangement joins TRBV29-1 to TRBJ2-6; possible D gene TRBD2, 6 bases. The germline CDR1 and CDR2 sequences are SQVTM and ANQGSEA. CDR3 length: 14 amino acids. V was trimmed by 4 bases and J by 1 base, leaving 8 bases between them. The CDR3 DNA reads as TGCAGCGTTGGTGGGGGGTCTGGGGCCAACGTCCTGACTTTC. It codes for CSVGGGSGANVLTF.

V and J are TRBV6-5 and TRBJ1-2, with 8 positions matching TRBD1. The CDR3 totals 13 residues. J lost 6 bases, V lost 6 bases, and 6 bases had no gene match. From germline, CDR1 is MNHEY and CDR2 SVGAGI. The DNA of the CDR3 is TGTGCCAGCAGGATGGGACAGGTTCATGGCTACACCTTC. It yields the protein CASRMGQVHGYTF.

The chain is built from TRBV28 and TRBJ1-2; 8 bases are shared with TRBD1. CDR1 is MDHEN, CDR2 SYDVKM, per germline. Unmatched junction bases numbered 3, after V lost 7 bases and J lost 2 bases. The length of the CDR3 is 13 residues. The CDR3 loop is CASNRQGNYGYTF. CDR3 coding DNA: TGTGCCAGCAATAGACAGGGGAACTATGGCTACACCTTC.

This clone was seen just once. CDR3 in DNA: TGTGCCAGCAGCGACGACCCCAGGGGCCGAGAGACCCAGTACTTC. This gives the protein CASSDDPRGRETQYF. The chain uses TRBV14 and TRBJ2-5; D perhaps matches TRBD1 (6 bases). The germline V gene encodes CDR1 SGHDN and CDR2 FVKESK. Trimming left V 5 bases short and J 4 bases short, with 17 bases between. The CDR3 sequence is 15 residues long. The full variable domain, in which reference TRBV14 and TRBJ2-5 provide the parts outside the CDR3, is EAGVTQFPSHSVIEKGQTVTLRCDPISGHDNLYWYRRVMGKEIKFLLHFVKESKQDESGMPNNRFLAERTGGTYSTLKVQPAELEDSGVYFCASSDDPRGRETQYFGPGTRLLVL.

In nucleotides, the CDR3 is TGTGCCAGCAGCTTCAGGGGCCCTAACACCGGGGAGCTGTTTTTT. Protein product: CASSFRGPNTGELFF. The chain employs TRBV5-6 and TRBJ2-2; D is perhaps TRBD1 (6 bases). CDR3 size: 15 residues. Looked up from germline, CDR1 is SGHDT and CDR2 is YYEEEE. Trimming removed 2 bases at V and 2 bases at J, with 10 bases between.

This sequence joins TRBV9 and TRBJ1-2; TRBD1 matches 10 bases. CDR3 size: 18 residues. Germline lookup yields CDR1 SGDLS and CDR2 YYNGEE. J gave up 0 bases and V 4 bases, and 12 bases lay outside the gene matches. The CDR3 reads CASSLRPGTGDANYGYTF. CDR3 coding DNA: TGTGCCAGCAGCTTAAGGCCCGGGACAGGGGATGCTAACTATGGCTACACCTTC.

CDR3 sequence reads: CASSRSTGVQETQYF. The CDR3 coding sequence is TGCGCCAGCAGCCGCAGTACAGGCGTTCAGGAGACCCAGTACTTC. The V gene is TRBV4-3, the J gene TRBJ2-5; the D gene is possibly TRBD1 (5 bases). CDR1 and CDR2 (germline): LGHNA, YSLEER. CDR3 length: 15 amino acids. Trimming stripped 4 bases from V and 5 bases from J, with 17 bases between.

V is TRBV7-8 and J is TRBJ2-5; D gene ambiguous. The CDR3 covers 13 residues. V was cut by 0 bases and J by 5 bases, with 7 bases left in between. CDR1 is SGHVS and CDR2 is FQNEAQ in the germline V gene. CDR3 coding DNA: TGTGCCAGCAGCTTAGCGCTCGGGGAGACCCAGTACTTC. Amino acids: CASSLALGETQYF.

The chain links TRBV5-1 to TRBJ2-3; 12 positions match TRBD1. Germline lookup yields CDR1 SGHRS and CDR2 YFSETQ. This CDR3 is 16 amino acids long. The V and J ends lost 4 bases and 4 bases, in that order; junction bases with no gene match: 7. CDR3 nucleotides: TGCGCCAGCAGCCCCGGGACAGGGGGCCGTGCAGATACGCAGTATTTT. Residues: CASSPGTGGRADTQYF. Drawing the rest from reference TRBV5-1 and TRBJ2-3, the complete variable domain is KAGVTQTPRYLIKTRGQQVTLSCSPISGHRSVSWYQQTPGQGLQFLFEYFSETQRNKGNFPGRFSGRQFSNSRSEMNVSTLELGDSALYLCASSPGTGGRADTQYFGPGTRLTVL.

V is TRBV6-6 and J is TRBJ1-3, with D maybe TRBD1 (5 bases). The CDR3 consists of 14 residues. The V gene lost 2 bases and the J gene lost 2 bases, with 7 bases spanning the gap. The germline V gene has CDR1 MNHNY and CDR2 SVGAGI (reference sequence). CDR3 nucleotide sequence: TGTGCCAGCAGTTACGAAGGGGCTGGAAACACCATATATTTT. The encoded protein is CASSYEGAGNTIYF.

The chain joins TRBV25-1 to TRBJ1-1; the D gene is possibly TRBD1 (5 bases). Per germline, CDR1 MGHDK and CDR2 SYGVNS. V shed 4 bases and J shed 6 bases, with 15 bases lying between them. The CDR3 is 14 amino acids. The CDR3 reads CASSASRGRSEAFF. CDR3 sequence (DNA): TGTGCCAGCAGTGCATCAAGGGGCCGGTCTGAAGCTTTCTTT.

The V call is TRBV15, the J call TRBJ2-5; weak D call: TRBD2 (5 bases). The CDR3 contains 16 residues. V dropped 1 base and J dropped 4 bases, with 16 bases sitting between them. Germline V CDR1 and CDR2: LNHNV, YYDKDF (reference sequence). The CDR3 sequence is CATSRGGRVGGETQYF. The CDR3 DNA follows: TGTGCCACCAGCAGAGGAGGGCGGGTCGGCGGAGAGACCCAGTACTTC.

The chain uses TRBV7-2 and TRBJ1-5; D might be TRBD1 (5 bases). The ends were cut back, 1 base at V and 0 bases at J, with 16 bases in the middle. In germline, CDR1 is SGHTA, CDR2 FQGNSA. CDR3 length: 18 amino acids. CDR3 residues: CASSLGGDVYYSNQPQHF. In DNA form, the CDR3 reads TGTGCCAGCAGCTTAGGGGGGGACGTTTACTATAGCAATCAGCCCCAGCATTTT. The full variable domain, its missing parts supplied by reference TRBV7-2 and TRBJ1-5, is GAGVSQSPSNKVTEKGKDVELRCDPISGHTALYWYRQSLGQGLEFLIYFQGNSAPDKSGLPSDRFSAERTGGSVSTLTIQRTQQEDSAVYLCASSLGGDVYYSNQPQHFGDGTRLSIL.

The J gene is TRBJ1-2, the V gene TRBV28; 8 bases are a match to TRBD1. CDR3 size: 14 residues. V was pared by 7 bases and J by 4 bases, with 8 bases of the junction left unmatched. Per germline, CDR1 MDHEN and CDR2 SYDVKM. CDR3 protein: CASTIRTGPYGYTF. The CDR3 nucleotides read TGTGCCAGCACCATCAGGACAGGGCCCTATGGCTACACCTTC.

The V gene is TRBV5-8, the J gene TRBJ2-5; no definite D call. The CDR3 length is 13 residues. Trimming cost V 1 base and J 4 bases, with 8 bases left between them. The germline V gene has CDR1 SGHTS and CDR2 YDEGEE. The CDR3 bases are TGTGCCAGCAGCTTGTCGATGAGAGAGACCCAGTACTTC. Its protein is CASSLSMRETQYF.

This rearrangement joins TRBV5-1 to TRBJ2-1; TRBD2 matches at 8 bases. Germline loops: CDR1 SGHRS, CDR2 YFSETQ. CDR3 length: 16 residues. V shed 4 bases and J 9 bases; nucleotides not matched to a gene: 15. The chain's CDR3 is CASSPTPGLVSSEQFF. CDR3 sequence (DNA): TGCGCCAGCAGCCCAACGCCGGGACTAGTTTCCAGTGAGCAGTTCTTC. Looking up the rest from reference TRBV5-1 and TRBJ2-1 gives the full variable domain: KAGVTQTPRYLIKTRGQQVTLSCSPISGHRSVSWYQQTPGQGLQFLFEYFSETQRNKGNFPGRFSGRQFSNSRSEMNVSTLELGDSALYLCASSPTPGLVSSEQFFGPGTRLTVL.

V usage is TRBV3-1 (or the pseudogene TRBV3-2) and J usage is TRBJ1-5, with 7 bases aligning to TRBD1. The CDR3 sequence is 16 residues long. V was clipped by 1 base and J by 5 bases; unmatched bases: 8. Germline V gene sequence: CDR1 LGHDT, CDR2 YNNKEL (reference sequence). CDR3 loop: CASSQGRGQLYQPQHF. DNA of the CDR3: TGTGCCAGCAGCCAAGGGAGGGGGCAGCTGTATCAGCCCCAGCATTTT.

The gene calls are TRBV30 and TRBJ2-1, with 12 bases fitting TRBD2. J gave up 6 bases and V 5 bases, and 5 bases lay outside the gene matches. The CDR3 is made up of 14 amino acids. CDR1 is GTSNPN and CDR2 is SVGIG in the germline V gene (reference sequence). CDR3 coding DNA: TGTGCCTGGTTACTAGCGGGGGGTTCCAATGAGCAGTTCTTC. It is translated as CAWLLAGGSNEQFF.

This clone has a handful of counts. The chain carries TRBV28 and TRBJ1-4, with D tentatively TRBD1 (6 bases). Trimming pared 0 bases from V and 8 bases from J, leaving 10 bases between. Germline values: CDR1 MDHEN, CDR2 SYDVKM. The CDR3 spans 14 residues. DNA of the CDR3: TGTGCCAGCAGTTTATGGGGGGGGCGGGAAAAACTGTTTTTT. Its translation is CASSLWGGREKLFF.

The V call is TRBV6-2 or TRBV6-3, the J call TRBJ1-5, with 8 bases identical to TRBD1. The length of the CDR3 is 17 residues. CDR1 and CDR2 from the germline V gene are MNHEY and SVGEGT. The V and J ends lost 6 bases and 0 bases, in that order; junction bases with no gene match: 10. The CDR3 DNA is TGTGCCAGCAGCAGGACAGGGATCCGGAATAGCAATCAGCCCCAGCATTTT. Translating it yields CASSRTGIRNSNQPQHF.

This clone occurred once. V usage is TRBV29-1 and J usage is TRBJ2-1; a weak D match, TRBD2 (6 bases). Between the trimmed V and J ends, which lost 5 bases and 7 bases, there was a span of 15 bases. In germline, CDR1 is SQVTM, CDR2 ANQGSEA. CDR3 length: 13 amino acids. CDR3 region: CSVSGGGRNEQFF. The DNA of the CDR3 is TGCAGCGTTTCCGGTGGGGGGAGGAATGAGCAGTTCTTC.

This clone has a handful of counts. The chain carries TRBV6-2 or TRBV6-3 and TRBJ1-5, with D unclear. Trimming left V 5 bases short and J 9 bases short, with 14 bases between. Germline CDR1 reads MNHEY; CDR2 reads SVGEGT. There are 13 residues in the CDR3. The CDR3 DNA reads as TGTGCCAGCAGTATGACAAAAGAGGGGCCCCAGCATTTT. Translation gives CASSMTKEGPQHF.

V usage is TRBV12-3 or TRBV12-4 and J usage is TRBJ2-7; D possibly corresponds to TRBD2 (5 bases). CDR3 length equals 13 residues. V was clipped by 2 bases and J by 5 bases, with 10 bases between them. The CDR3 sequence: CASSLLLGNEQYF. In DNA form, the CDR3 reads TGTGCCAGCAGTTTATTACTAGGGAACGAGCAGTACTTC.

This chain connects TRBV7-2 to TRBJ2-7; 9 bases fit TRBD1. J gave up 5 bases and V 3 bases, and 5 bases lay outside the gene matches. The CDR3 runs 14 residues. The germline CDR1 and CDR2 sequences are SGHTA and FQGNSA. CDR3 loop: CASSFDRGKNEQYF. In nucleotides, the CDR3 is TGTGCCAGCAGCTTTGACAGGGGGAAGAACGAGCAGTACTTC.

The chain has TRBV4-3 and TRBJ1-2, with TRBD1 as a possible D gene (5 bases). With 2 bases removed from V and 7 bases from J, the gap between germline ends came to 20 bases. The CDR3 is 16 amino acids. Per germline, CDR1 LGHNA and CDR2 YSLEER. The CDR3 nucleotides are TGCGCCAGCAGCCAAAGAGGGGAGGTAGGAAAGGGTGGCTACACCTTC. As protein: CASSQRGEVGKGGYTF.

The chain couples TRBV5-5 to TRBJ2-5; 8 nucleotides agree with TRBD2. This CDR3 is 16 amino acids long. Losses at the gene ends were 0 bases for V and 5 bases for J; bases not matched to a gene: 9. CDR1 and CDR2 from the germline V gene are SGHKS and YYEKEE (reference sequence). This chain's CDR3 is CASSLDGRGGGETQYF. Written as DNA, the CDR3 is TGTGCCAGCAGCTTGGACGGCAGGGGCGGGGGGGAGACCCAGTACTTC.

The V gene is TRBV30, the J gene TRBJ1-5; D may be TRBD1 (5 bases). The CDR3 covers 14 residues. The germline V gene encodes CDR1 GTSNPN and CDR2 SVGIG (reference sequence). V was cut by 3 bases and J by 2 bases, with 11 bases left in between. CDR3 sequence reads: CAWRSGGGNQPQHF. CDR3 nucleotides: TGTGCCTGGAGATCGGGAGGGGGCAATCAGCCCCAGCATTTT.